This T cell receptor beta chain was retrieved from a study of post-analysis software for immune sequencing data. Study-level information: Relapsing-remitting, secondary progressive and progressive-relapsing courses of multiple sclerosis were included. Whole-study results and caveats: TRBV segments more frequent in patients than in controls numbered several and included TRBV5-6, TRBV5-1 and TRBV20-1. The normalized Chao1 diversity of multiple sclerosis patients was significantly lower than that of controls.

In its sample, this clonotype was seen many times. Its antigen remains unidentified. Prepared TCR beta cDNA libraries contained unique molecular identifiers. Input of about 0.95 to 10 million T cells yielded about half a million cDNA molecules. MiXCR, run by TCRdb on the PCR reads, gives a single entry per CDR3 protein. Of fewer than 850,000 distinct CDR3 sequences detected, 40% to 55% appear once; the ten largest clones hold 4% to 5%. This CDR3 region has 15 residues. Germline V CDR1 and CDR2: SGHAT, FQNNGV. Trimming left V 5 bases short and J 1 base short, with 14 bases between. Sequencing was carried out using blood. The chain recombines TRBV11-2 with TRBJ1-1; tentative D call: TRBD1 (5 bases). The sequence came from a girl aged 10-17 years with multiple sclerosis. CDR3 bases: TGTGCCAGCAGCCCTACGGGACCCAGGAACACTGAAGCTTTCTTT. Protein sequence: CASSPTGPRNTEAFF.